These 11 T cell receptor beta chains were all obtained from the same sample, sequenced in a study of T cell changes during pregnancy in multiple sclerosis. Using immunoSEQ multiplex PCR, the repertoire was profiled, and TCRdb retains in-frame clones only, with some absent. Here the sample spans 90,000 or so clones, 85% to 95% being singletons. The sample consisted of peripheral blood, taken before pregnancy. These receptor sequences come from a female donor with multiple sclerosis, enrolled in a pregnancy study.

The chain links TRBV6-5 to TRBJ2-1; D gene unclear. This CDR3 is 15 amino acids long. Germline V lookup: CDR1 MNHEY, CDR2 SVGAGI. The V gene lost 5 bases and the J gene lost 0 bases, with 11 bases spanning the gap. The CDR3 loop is CASSPFGASYNEQFF. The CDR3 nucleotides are TGTGCCAGCAGTCCGTTCGGAGCCTCCTACAATGAGCAGTTCTTC.

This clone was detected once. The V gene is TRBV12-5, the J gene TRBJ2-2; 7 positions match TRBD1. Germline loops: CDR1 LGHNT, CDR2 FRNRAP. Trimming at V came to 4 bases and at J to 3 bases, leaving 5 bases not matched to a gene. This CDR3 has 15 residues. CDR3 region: CASGSGGADTGELFF. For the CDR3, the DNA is TGTGCTAGTGGTTCAGGGGGTGCGGACACCGGGGAGCTGTTTTTT. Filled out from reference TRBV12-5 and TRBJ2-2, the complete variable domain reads DARVTQTPRHKVTEMGQEVTMRCQPILGHNTVFWYRQTMMQGLELLAYFRNRAPLDDSGMPKDRFSAEMPDATLATLKIQPSEPRDSAVYFCASGSGGADTGELFFGEGSRLTVL.

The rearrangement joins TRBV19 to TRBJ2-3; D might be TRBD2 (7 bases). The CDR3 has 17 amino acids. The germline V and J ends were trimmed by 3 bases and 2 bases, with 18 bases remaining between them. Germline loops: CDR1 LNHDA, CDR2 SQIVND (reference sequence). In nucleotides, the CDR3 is TGTGCCAGTAGTATTCGGGGGGCTAGCGGTTACACAGATACGCAGTATTTT. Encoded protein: CASSIRGASGYTDTQYF.

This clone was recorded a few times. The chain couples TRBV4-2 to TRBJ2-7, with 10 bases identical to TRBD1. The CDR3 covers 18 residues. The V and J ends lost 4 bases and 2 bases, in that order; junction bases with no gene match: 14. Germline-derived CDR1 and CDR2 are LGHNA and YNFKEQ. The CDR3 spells CASSLRPPGQGFTYEQYF. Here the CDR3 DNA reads TGTGCCAGCAGCCTCCGCCCTCCGGGACAGGGGTTTACCTACGAGCAGTACTTC.

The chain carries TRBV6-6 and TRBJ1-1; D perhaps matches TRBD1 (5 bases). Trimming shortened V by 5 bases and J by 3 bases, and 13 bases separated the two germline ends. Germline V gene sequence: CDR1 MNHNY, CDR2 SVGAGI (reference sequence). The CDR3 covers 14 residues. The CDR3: CASSGGGSDTEAFF. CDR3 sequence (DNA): TGTGCCAGCAGTGGGGGAGGCAGTGACACTGAAGCTTTCTTT.

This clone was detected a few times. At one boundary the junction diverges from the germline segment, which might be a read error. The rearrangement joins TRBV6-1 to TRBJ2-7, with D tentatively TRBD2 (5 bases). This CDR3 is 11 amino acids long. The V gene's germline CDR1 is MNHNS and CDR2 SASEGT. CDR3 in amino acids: CASSERETELF. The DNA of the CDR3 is TGTGCCAGCAGTGAAAGGGAGACCGAGCTGTTC.

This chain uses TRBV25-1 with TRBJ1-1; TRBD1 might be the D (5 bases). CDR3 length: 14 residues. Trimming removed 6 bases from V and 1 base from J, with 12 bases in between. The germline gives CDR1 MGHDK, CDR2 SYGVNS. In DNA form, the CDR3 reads TGTGCCAGCAGCGCCGGGACTGCGAACACTGAAGCTTTCTTT. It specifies CASSAGTANTEAFF.

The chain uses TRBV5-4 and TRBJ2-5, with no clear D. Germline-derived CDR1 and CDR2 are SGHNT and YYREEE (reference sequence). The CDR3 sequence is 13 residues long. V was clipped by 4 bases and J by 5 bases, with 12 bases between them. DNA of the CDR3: TGTGCCAGCAGCCCGACCTCCAGGGAGACCCAGTACTTC. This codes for CASSPTSRETQYF. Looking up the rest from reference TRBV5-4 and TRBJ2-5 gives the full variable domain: ETGVTQSPTHLIKTRGQQVTLRCSSQSGHNTVSWYQQALGQGPQFIFQYYREEENGRGNFPPRFSGLQFPNYSSELNVNALELDDSALYLCASSPTSRETQYFGPGTRLLVL.

The chain's CDR3 is CATSRGAGGAGGYTF. The CDR3 DNA sequence: TGTGCCACCAGCAGGGGGGCGGGGGGGGCAGGTGGCTACACCTTC. V gene TRBV15 combines with J gene TRBJ1-2; TRBD1 is a possible D gene (6 bases). The CDR3 totals 15 residues. Germline CDR1 and CDR2: LNHNV and YYDKDF (reference sequence). Trimming left V 3 bases short and J 7 bases short, with 18 bases between.

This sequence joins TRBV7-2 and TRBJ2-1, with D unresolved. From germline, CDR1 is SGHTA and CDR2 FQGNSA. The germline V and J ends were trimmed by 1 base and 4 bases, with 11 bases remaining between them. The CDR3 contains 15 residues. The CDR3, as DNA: TGTGCCAGCAGCTTAGAAAGCGCCCGATACAATGAGCAGTTCTTC. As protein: CASSLESARYNEQFF. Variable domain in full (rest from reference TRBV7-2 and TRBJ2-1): GAGVSQSPSNKVTEKGKDVELRCDPISGHTALYWYRQSLGQGLEFLIYFQGNSAPDKSGLPSDRFSAERTGGSVSTLTIQRTQQEDSAVYLCASSLESARYNEQFFGPGTRLTVL.

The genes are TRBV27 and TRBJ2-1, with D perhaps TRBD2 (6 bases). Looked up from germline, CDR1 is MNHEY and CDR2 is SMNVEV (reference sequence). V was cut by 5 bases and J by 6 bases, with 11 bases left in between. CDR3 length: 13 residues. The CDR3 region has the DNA TGTGCCAGCAGTAGGGACTCTTTCAATGAGCAGTTCTTC. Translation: CASSRDSFNEQFF.